A single sample is the source of the 2 T cell receptor beta chains below, sequenced in a study of early T cells in non-severe SARS-CoV-2 infection. TCRdb reprocessed the 5' RACE reads with MiXCR, giving one entry per CDR3 protein. The sample lists approximately 26,000 distinct CDR3 sequences, 5.1% occurring once. Sample: whole blood. The receptors were gathered from an adult who was a healthcare worker with PCR-confirmed SARS-CoV-2 infection or an uninfected control (not recorded which).

The table lists this clonotype with many counts. The chain couples TRBV5-6 to TRBJ1-5; TRBD1 matches at 10 bases. The CDR3 runs 17 residues. V gave up 0 bases and J gave up 2 bases; unmatched junction bases: 5. Per germline, CDR1 SGHDT and CDR2 YYEEEE. CDR3 bases: TGTGCCAGCAGCTTGGGACAGGGGGCGAGAGGCAATCAGCCCCAGCATTTT. Its translation is CASSLGQGARGNQPQHF.

This clonotype appeared many times. The V and J genes are TRBV7-6 and TRBJ2-3; D unclear. Deletions cut 5 bases from V and 4 bases from J, with 10 bases between. This CDR3 contains 13 residues. CDR1 is SGHVS, CDR2 FNYEAQ, per germline. CDR3 coding DNA: TGTGCCAGCAGCCCGTACGGGTCAGATACGCAGTATTTT. Its protein product is CASSPYGSDTQYF. Full variable domain (remainder filled in from reference TRBV7-6 and TRBJ2-3): GAGVSQSPRYKVTKRGQDVALRCDPISGHVSLYWYRQALGQGPEFLTYFNYEAQQDKSGLPNDRFSAERPEGSISTLTIQRTEQRDSAMYRCASSPYGSDTQYFGPGTRLTVL.